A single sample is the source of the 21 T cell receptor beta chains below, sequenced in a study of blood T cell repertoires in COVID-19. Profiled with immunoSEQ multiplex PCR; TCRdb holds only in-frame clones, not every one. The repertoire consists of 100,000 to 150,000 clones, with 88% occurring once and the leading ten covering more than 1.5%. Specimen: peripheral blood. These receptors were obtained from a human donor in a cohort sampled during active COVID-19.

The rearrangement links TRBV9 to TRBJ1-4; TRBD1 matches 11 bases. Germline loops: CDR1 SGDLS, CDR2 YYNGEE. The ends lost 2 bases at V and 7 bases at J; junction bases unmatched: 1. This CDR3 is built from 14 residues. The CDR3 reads CASSVGTGGEKLFF. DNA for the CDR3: TGTGCCAGCAGCGTCGGGACAGGGGGTGAAAAACTGTTTTTT.

The CDR3 here is CASSAGTPGAGYTF. As DNA, the CDR3 is TGTGCCAGTAGTGCCGGGACTCCCGGGGCTGGCTACACCTTC. This chain joins TRBV19 and TRBJ1-2; D may be TRBD1 (5 bases). V was shortened by 5 bases and J by 7 bases, with 17 bases between the two germline ends. This CDR3 contains 14 residues. CDR1 and CDR2 (germline): LNHDA, SQIVND (reference sequence).

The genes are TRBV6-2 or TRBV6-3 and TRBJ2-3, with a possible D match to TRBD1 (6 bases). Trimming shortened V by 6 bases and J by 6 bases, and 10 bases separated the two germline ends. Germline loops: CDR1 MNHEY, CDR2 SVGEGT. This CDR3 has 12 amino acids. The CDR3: CASSHRVDTQYF. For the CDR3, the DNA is TGTGCCAGCAGCCACAGGGTCGATACGCAGTATTTT.

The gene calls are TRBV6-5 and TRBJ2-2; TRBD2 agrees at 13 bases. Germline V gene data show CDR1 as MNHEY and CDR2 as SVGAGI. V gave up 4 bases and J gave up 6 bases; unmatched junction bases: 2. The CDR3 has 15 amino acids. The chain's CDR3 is CASSFGLAGAGELFF. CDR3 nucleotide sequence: TGTGCCAGCAGTTTCGGACTAGCGGGAGCCGGGGAGCTGTTTTTT.

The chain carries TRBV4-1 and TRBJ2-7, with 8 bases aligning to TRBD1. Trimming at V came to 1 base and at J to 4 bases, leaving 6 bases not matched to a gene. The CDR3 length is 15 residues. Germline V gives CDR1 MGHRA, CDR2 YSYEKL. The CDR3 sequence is CASSQVTTGGYEQYF. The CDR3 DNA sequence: TGCGCCAGCAGCCAAGTCACCACAGGGGGATACGAGCAGTACTTC.

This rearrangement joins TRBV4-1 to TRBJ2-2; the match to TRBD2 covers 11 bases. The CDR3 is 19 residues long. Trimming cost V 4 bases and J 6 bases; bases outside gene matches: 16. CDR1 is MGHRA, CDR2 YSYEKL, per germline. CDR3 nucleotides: TGCGCCAGCAGCCCCCGACAATATGTAACTAGCGGGAGTGCCGGGGAGCTGTTTTTT. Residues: CASSPRQYVTSGSAGELFF.

This CDR3 is CASSYLPDSGTEAFF. The CDR3 nucleotides read TGTGCCAGCAGCTACCTCCCGGACAGCGGCACTGAAGCTTTCTTT. V is TRBV3-1 (or the pseudogene TRBV3-2) and J is TRBJ1-1, with a tentative D call TRBD1 (6 bases). Trimming removed 5 bases from V and 4 bases from J, with 17 bases in between. From germline, CDR1 is LGHDT and CDR2 YNNKEL (reference sequence). This CDR3 comprises 15 residues.

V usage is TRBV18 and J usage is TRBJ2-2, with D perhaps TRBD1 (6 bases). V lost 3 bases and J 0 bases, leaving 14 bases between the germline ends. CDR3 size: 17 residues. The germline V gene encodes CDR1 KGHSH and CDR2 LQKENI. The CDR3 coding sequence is TGTGCCAGCTCACCCCGACAGGAGTCCGCGAACACCGGGGAGCTGTTTTTT. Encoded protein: CASSPRQESANTGELFF.

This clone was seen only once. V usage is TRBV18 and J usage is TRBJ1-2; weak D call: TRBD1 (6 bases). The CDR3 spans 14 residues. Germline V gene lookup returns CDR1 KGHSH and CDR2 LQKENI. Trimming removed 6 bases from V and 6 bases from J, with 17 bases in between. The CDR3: CASSVNLSGDGYTF. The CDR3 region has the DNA TGTGCCAGCTCCGTAAACTTGTCAGGGGATGGCTACACCTTC.

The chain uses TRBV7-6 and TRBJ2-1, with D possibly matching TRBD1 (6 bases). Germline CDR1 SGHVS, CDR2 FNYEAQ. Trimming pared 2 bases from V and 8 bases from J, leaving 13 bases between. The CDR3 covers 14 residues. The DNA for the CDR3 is TGTGCCAGCAGCTTACGGCGAGGACAGCATGAGCAGTTCTTC. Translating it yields CASSLRRGQHEQFF.

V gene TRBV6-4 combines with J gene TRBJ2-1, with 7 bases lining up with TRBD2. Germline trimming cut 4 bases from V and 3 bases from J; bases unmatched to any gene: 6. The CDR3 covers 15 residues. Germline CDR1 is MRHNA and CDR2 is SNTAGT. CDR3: CASSGERDGYNEQFF. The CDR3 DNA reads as TGTGCCAGCAGTGGAGAGCGGGATGGCTACAATGAGCAGTTCTTC.

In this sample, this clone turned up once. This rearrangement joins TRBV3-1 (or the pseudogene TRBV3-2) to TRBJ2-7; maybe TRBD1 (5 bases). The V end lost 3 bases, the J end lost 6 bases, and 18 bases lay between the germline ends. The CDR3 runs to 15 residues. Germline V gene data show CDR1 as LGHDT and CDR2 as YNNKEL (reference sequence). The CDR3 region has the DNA TGTGCCAGCAGCCAGACGACCCATTCCAGGGCCGAGCAGTACTTC. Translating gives CASSQTTHSRAEQYF.

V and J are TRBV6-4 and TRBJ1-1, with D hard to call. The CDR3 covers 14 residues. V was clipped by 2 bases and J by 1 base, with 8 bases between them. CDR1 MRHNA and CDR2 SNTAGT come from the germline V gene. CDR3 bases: TGTGCCAGCAGTGACAAGTACACGAACACTGAAGCTTTCTTT. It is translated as CASSDKYTNTEAFF.

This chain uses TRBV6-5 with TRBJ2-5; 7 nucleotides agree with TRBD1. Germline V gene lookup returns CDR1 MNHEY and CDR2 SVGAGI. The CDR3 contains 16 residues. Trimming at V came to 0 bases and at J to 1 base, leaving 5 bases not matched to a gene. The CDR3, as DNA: TGTGCCAGCAGTTACTCCCAGACAGGGCTCCAAGAGACCCAGTACTTC. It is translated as CASSYSQTGLQETQYF.

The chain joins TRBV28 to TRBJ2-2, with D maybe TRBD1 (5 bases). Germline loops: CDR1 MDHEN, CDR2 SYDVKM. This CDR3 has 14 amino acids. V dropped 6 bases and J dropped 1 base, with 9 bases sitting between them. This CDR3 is CASRPDRNTGELFF. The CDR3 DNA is TGTGCCAGCAGACCCGACAGGAACACCGGGGAGCTGTTTTTT.

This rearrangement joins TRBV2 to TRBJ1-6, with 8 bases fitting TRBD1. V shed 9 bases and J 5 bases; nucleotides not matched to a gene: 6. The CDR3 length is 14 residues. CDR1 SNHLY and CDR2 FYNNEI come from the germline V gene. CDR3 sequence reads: CASQGQVDNSPLHF. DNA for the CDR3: TGTGCCAGTCAGGGACAGGTAGATAATTCACCCCTCCACTTT.

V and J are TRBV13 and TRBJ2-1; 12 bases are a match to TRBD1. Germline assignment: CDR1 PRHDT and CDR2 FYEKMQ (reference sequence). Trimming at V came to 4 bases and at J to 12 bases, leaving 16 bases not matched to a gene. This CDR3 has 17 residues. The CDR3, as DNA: TGTGCCAGCAGCTCGGGGACAGGGGGCGGCCTGGCGTATGGGCAGTTCTTC. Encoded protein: CASSSGTGGGLAYGQFF.

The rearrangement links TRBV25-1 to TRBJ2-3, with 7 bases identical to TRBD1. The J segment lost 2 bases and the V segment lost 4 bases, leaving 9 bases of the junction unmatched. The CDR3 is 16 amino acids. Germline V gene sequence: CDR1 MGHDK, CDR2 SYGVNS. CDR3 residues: CASSGLRDSFTDTQYF. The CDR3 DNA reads TGTGCCAGCAGTGGGCTCCGGGACAGCTTCACAGATACGCAGTATTTT.

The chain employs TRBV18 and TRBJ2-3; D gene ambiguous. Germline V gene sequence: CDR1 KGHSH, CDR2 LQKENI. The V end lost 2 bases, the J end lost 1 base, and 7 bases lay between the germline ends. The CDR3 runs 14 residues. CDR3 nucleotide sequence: TGTGCCAGCTCACCATTGGGCGGCACAGATACGCAGTATTTT. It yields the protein CASSPLGGTDTQYF.

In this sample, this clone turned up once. In DNA, the CDR3 is TGTGCCAGCAGCTTAGTGGAGGGCCTCGCCAAAAACATTCAGTACTTC. It translates to CASSLVEGLAKNIQYF. The chain is built from TRBV11-2 and TRBJ2-4, with a possible D match to TRBD2 (6 bases). V lost 1 base to trimming and J lost 1 base, with 11 bases between them. Germline CDR1 is SGHAT and CDR2 is FQNNGV. The CDR3 runs to 16 residues.

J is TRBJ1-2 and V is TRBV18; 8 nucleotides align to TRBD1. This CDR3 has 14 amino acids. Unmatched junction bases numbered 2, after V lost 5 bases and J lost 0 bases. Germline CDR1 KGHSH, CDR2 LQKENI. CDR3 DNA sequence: TGTGCCAGCTCAGGACAGGGACCTAACTATGGCTACACCTTC. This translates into CASSGQGPNYGYTF.